A selection of T cell receptor beta chains follows, all from one sample in a study of sequential checkpoint blockade in melanoma. Clones were read by immunoSEQ multiplex PCR, and TCRdb kept only the in-frame ones, dropping some. The repertoire holds tens of thousands of clones, with roughly 80% as singletons. The material was CD8+ T cells sorted from blood (inferred from file names), obtained from a patient given nivolumab and ipilimumab in sequence. These receptors all stem from a human donor with melanoma. CDR3s include the opening cysteine and the closing phenylalanine or tryptophan. The D gene is left open where the match is weak. A clone size is listed for some rows: how often the clone was seen (once, few, many), or a class if it is expanded.

j_gene: TRBJ2-7; v_gene: TRBV7-2; d_gene: TRBD2; abundance: .; CDR3aa: CASSLWASGNYEQYF; CDR3nt: TGTGCCAGCAGCTTATGGGCTAGCGGGAACTACGAGCAGTACTTC
j_gene: TRBJ1-1; v_gene: TRBV7-9; d_gene: TRBD1; abundance: .; CDR3aa: CASSLGTGESDTEAFF; CDR3nt: TGTGCCAGCAGCCTCGGGACAGGGGAGTCGGACACTGAAGCTTTCTTT
j_gene: TRBJ2-7; v_gene: TRBV9; d_gene: .; abundance: .; CDR3aa: CASSVDGAYEQYF; CDR3nt: TGTGCCAGCAGCGTTGACGGAGCCTACGAGCAGTACTTC
j_gene: TRBJ2-1; v_gene: TRBV7-9; d_gene: .; abundance: once; CDR3aa: CASSLAVGEQFF; CDR3nt: TGTGCCAGCAGCTTAGCGGTGGGCGAGCAGTTCTTC
j_gene: TRBJ1-6; v_gene: TRBV4-2; d_gene: TRBD1; abundance: .; CDR3aa: CASSQLGQGKSPLHF; CDR3nt: TGTGCCAGCAGCCAGTTGGGACAGGGAAAATCACCCCTCCACTTT
j_gene: TRBJ2-3; v_gene: TRBV4-3; d_gene: .; abundance: .; CDR3aa: CASSQDLQDTQYF; CDR3nt: TGCGCCAGCAGCCAAGACCTACAGGATACGCAGTATTTT
j_gene: TRBJ1-1; v_gene: TRBV28; d_gene: TRBD1; abundance: .; CDR3aa: CASILQGADTEAFF; CDR3nt: TGTGCCAGCATCTTACAGGGGGCAGACACTGAAGCTTTCTTT
j_gene: TRBJ2-3; v_gene: TRBV4-2; d_gene: TRBD2; abundance: .; CDR3aa: CASSQREFGTDTQYF; CDR3nt: TGTGCCAGCAGCCAGCGGGAGTTCGGCACAGATACGCAGTATTTT
j_gene: TRBJ2-2; v_gene: TRBV7-2; d_gene: TRBD2; abundance: .; CDR3aa: CASSLEAGGLGGELFF; CDR3nt: TGTGCCAGCAGCTTAGAAGCGGGGGGGCTCGGCGGGGAGCTGTTTTTT
j_gene: TRBJ2-5; v_gene: TRBV5-1; d_gene: .; abundance: .; CDR3aa: CASSSGPYQETQYF; CDR3nt: TGCGCCAGCAGCTCGGGTCCCTACCAAGAGACCCAGTACTTC
j_gene: TRBJ1-1; v_gene: TRBV15; d_gene: .; abundance: .; CDR3aa: CATSSLMGGGGNTEAFF; CDR3nt: TGTGCCACCAGCAGCCTCATGGGCGGGGGAGGTAACACTGAAGCTTTCTTT
j_gene: TRBJ2-7; v_gene: TRBV28; d_gene: TRBD1; abundance: .; CDR3aa: CASSSGTGTGEQYF; CDR3nt: TGTGCCAGCAGTTCCGGGACAGGGACCGGCGAGCAGTACTTC
j_gene: TRBJ2-1; v_gene: TRBV4-3; d_gene: .; abundance: .; CDR3aa: CASSAGSYNEQFF; CDR3nt: TGCGCCAGCAGCGCGGGAAGCTACAATGAGCAGTTCTTC
j_gene: TRBJ1-6; v_gene: TRBV28; d_gene: TRBD1; abundance: .; CDR3aa: CASSTYRGFSYNSPLHF; CDR3nt: TGTGCCAGCAGTACCTACAGGGGGTTTTCCTATAATTCACCCCTCCACTTT
j_gene: TRBJ2-7; v_gene: TRBV27; d_gene: .; abundance: .; CDR3aa: CASSLGGAVTYEQYF; CDR3nt: TGTGCCAGCAGTTTAGGGGGGGCTGTCACCTACGAGCAGTACTTC
j_gene: TRBJ1-1; v_gene: TRBV29-1; d_gene: .; abundance: .; CDR3aa: CGVLAGRTEAFF; CDR3nt: TGCGGCGTACTAGCGGGGAGGACTGAAGCTTTCTTT
j_gene: TRBJ2-3; v_gene: TRBV6-4; d_gene: .; abundance: .; CDR3aa: CASSDSNGDGTDTQYF; CDR3nt: TGTGCCAGCAGTGACTCGAACGGGGATGGCACAGATACGCAGTATTTT
j_gene: TRBJ2-1; v_gene: TRBV9; d_gene: TRBD2; abundance: .; CDR3aa: CASSSGTSGRGDEQFF; CDR3nt: TGTGCCAGCAGCTCCGGGACTAGCGGGAGAGGGGATGAGCAGTTCTTC
j_gene: TRBJ2-1; v_gene: TRBV27; d_gene: TRBD2; abundance: once; CDR3aa: CASSSLADFRKEQFF; CDR3nt: TGTGCCAGCAGTTCACTAGCGGACTTTAGGAAGGAGCAGTTCTTC
j_gene: TRBJ2-3; v_gene: TRBV27; d_gene: TRBD2; abundance: once; CDR3aa: CASSLSGLATDTQYF; CDR3nt: TGTGCCAGCAGTTTATCGGGACTAGCAACAGATACGCAGTATTTT
j_gene: TRBJ1-5; v_gene: TRBV28; d_gene: TRBD1; abundance: .; CDR3aa: CASSLVQGAQPQHF; CDR3nt: TGTGCCAGCAGTTTAGTACAGGGGGCCCAGCCCCAGCATTTT
j_gene: TRBJ1-2; v_gene: TRBV7-9; d_gene: TRBD1; abundance: .; CDR3aa: CASSLGGGAESYGYTF; CDR3nt: TGTGCCAGCAGCTTAGGAGGGGGCGCGGAGAGCTATGGCTACACCTTC